This T cell receptor beta chain was obtained from a study of blood T cell repertoires in COVID-19. Study details: Samples came from the United States, Italy and Spain, spanning acute and convalescent COVID-19. Sources were T cells, B-cell-depleted T cells, or PBMCs; the material itself was cDNA or gDNA.

This clone has a handful of counts. Unmatched junction bases numbered 8, after V lost 5 bases and J lost 2 bases. The V gene's germline CDR1 is SGHRS and CDR2 YFSETQ. The CDR3 contains 15 residues. Original methodology: From reference gene primer amplification, estimates of nucleated cell counts were derived. Produced via immunoSEQ multiplex PCR; TCRdb's table is partial and in-frame only. V and J calls and clone size are copied from that table; D and trimming were computed from the DNA. The table includes 400,000 to 450,000 clones, about nine tenths detected once. This TCR derives from a woman in her twenties or thirties with active or convalescent COVID-19. Sequencing was carried out using peripheral blood. The chain carries TRBV5-1 and TRBJ1-2; 8 nucleotides match TRBD1. CDR3 in amino acids: CASRPIRGPNYGYTF. CDR3 DNA: TGCGCCAGCAGACCCATCAGGGGGCCCAACTATGGCTACACCTTC.